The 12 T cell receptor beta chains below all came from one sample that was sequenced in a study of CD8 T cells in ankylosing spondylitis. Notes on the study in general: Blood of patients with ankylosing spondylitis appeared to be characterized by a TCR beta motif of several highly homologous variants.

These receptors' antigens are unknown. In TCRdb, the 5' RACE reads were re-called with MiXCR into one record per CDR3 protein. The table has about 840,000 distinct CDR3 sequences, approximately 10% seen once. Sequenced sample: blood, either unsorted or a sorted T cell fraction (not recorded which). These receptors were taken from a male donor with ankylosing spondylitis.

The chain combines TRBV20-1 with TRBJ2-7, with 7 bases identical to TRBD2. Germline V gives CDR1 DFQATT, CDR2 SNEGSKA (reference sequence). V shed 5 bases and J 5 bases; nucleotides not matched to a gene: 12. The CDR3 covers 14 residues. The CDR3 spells CSARGVTRADEQYF. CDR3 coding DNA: TGCAGTGCTCGGGGGGTTACTAGGGCAGACGAGCAGTACTTC.

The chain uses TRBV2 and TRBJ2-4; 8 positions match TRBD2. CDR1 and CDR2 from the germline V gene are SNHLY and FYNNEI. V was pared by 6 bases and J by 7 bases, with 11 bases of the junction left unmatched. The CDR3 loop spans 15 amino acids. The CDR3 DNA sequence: TGTGCCAGCAGCGCGGTAGCGGGATCGGGGAACATTCAGTACTTC. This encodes CASSAVAGSGNIQYF. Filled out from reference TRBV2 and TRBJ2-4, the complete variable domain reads EPEVTQTPSHQVTQMGQEVILRCVPISNHLYFYWYRQILGQKVEFLVSFYNNEISEKSEIFDDQFSVERPDGSNFTLKIRSTKLEDSAMYFCASSAVAGSGNIQYFGAGTRLSVL.

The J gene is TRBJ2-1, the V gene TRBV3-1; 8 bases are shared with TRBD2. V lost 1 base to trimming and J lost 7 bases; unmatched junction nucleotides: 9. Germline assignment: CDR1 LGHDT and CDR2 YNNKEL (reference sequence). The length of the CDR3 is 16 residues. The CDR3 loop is CASSQGLSGRRNEQFF. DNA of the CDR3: TGTGCCAGCAGCCAAGGATTAAGCGGGAGAAGGAATGAGCAGTTCTTC.

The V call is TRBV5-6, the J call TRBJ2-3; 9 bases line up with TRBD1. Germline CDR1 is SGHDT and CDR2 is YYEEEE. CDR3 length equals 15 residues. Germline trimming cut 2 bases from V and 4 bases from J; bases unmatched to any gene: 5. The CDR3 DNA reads TGTGCCAGCAGCTTAACACAGGGGGCGGCAGATACGCAGTATTTT. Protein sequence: CASSLTQGAADTQYF.

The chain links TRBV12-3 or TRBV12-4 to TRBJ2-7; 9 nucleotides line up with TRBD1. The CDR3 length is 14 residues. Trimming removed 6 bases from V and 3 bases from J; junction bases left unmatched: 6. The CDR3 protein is CASSKRTGDYEQYF. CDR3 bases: TGTGCCAGCAGCAAAAGGACAGGGGACTACGAGCAGTACTTC.

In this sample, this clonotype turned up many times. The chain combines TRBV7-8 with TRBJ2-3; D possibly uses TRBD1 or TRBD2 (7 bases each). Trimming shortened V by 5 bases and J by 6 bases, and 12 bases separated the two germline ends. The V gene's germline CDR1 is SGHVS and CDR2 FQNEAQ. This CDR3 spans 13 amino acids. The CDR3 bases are TGTGCCAGCAGCCCAGGGGGAGGGGATACGCAGTATTTT. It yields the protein CASSPGGGDTQYF.

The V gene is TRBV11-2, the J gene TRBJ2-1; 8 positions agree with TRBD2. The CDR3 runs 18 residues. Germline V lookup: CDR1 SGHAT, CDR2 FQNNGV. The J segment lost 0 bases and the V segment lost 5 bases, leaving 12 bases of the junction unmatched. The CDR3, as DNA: TGTGCCAGCAGCGTCCAAGCGGGGGTGAGGGGCTCCTACAATGAGCAGTTCTTC. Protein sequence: CASSVQAGVRGSYNEQFF. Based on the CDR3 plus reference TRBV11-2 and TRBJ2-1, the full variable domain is EAGVAQSPRYKIIEKRQSVAFWCNPISGHATLYWYQQILGQGPKLLIQFQNNGVVDDSQLPKDRFSAERLKGVDSTLKIQPAKLEDSAVYLCASSVQAGVRGSYNEQFFGPGTRLTVL.

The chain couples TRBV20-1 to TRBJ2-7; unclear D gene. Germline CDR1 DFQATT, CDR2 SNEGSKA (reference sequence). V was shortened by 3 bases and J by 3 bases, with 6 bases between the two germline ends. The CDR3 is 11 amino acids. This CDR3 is CSARTHYEQYF. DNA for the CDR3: TGCAGTGCTAGGACCCACTACGAGCAGTACTTC.

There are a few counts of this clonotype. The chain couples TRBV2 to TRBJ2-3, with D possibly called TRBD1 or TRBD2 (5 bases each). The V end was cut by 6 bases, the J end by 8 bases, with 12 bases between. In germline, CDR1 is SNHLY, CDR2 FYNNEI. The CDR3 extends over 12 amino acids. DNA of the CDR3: TGTGCCAGCAGCCCGGGACCGGTTACGCAGTATTTT. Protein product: CASSPGPVTQYF.

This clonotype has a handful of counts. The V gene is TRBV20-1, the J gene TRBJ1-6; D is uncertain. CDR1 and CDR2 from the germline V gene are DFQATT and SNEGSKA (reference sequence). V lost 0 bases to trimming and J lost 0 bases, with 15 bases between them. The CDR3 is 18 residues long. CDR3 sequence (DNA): TGCAGTGCTAGAGATCCCAGGACTGGGAGCTCCTATAATTCACCCCTCCACTTT. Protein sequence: CSARDPRTGSSYNSPLHF.

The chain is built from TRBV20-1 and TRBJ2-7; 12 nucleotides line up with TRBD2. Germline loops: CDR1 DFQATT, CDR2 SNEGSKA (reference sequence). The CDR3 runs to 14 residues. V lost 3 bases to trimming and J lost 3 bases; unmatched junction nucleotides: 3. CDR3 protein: CSARATSGSYEQYF. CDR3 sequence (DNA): TGCAGTGCTAGGGCGACTAGCGGGAGCTACGAGCAGTACTTC.

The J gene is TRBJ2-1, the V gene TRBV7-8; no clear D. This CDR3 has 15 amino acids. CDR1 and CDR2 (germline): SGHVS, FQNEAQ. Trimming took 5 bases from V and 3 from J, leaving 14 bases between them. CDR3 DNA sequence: TGTGCCAGCAGCCAGACCGAAGGTGGCTACAATGAGCAGTTCTTC. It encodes CASSQTEGGYNEQFF.